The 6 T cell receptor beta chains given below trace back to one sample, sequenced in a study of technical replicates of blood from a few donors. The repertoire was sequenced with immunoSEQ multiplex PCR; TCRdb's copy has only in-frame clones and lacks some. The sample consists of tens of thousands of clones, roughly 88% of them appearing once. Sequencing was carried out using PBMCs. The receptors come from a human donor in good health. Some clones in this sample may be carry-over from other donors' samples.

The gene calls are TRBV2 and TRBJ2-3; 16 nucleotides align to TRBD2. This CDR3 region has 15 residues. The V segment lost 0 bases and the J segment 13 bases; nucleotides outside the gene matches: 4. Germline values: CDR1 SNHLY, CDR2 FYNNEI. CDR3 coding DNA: TGTGCCAGCAGTGAAGCGCGCGGGACTAGCGGGAGGGAGTATTTT. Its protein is CASSEARGTSGREYF. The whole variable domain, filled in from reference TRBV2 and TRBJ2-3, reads EPEVTQTPSHQVTQMGQEVILRCVPISNHLYFYWYRQILGQKVEFLVSFYNNEISEKSEIFDDQFSVERPDGSNFTLKIRSTKLEDSAMYFCASSEARGTSGREYFGPGTRLTVL.

Here the CDR3 reads CASSLSPGFGTDTQYF. The CDR3 DNA reads as TGTGCCAGCAGCTTATCTCCCGGGTTCGGCACAGATACGCAGTATTTT. The chain recombines TRBV7-7 with TRBJ2-3; D is unclear. Germline V gene data show CDR1 as SSHAT and CDR2 as FNYEAQ (reference sequence). V lost 2 bases and J lost 1, with 13 bases in between. This CDR3 is built from 16 residues.

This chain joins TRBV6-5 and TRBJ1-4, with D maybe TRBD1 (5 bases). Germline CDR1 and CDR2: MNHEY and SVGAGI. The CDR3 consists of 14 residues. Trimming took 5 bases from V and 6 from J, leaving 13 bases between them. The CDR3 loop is CASSKGGTDEKLFF. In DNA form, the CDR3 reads TGTGCCAGCAGTAAAGGAGGGACTGATGAAAAACTGTTTTTT.

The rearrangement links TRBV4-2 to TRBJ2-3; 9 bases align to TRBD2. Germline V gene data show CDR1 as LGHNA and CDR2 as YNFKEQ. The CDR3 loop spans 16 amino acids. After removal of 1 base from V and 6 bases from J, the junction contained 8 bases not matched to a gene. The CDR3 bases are TGTGCCAGCAGCCAAGTAGAAGCTAGCGGGGCGGATACGCAGTATTTT. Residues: CASSQVEASGADTQYF.

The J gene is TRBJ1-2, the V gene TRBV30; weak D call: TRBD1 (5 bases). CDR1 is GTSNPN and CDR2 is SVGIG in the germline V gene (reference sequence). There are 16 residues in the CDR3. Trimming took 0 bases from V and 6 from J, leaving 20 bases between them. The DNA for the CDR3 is TGTGCCTGGAGTGTATTCGGCAGGGTAAGTTGTGATGGCTACACCTTC. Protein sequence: CAWSVFGRVSCDGYTF.

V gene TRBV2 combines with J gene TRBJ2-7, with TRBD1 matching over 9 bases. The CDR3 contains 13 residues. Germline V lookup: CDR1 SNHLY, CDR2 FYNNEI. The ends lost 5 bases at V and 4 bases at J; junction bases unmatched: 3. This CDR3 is CASSSGTGYEQYF. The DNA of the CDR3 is TGTGCCAGCAGTTCCGGGACAGGGTACGAGCAGTACTTC.